One sample yielded the 21 T cell receptor beta chains listed below, sequenced in a study of shared clonotypes between healthy human individuals. Selected positively for CCR7 and CD45RO-negative, naive CD8 cells excluded terminally differentiated effector memory CD45RA+ cells. The method was immunoSEQ multiplex PCR; TCRdb's version includes in-frame clones alone and lacks a portion of them. The sample holds hundreds of thousands of clones, 95% to 96% seen once. Material: naive CD8+ T cells sorted from blood. The receptors here all came from a woman aged 25 to 39 in good health.

V gene TRBV27 combines with J gene TRBJ1-1, with D uncertain. V was shortened by 6 bases and J by 7 bases, with 12 bases between the two germline ends. CDR1 MNHEY and CDR2 SMNVEV come from the germline V gene (reference sequence). The CDR3 runs to 12 residues. CDR3 sequence (DNA): TGTGCCAGCAGGACGGGCGGGATTGAAGCTTTCTTT. Translated: CASRTGGIEAFF.

The CDR3 nucleotides are TGTGCCAGCAGCTTCGCTTGGACCGGGGAGCTGTTTTTT. It encodes CASSFAWTGELFF. The V gene is TRBV7-3, the J gene TRBJ2-2; D is unclear. The CDR3 consists of 13 residues. Germline CDR1 and CDR2: SGHTA and FQGTGA. The ends were cut back, 3 bases at V and 5 bases at J, with 7 bases in the middle. Full variable domain (remainder filled in from reference TRBV7-3 and TRBJ2-2): GAGVSQTPSNKVTEKGKYVELRCDPISGHTALYWYRQSLGQGPEFLIYFQGTGAADDSGLPNDRFFAVRPEGSVSTLKIQRTERGDSAVYLCASSFAWTGELFFGEGSRLTVL.

This sequence joins TRBV7-9 and TRBJ2-4, with 7 bases fitting TRBD2. The CDR3 covers 17 residues. Germline values: CDR1 SEHNR, CDR2 FQNEAQ (reference sequence). J gave up 0 bases and V 5 bases, and 10 bases lay outside the gene matches. CDR3 DNA sequence: TGTGCCAGCAGCGAAGACACTAGCGCCCTAGCCAAAAACATTCAGTACTTC. Protein: CASSEDTSALAKNIQYF. The full variable domain, completed using reference TRBV7-9 and TRBJ2-4, is DTGVSQNPRHKITKRGQNVTFRCDPISEHNRLYWYRQTLGQGPEFLTYFQNEAQLEKSRLLSDRFSAERPKGSFSTLEIQRTEQGDSAMYLCASSEDTSALAKNIQYFGAGTRLSVL.

The chain combines TRBV7-8 with TRBJ2-3, with 10 bases that match TRBD2. The CDR3 covers 18 residues. Per germline, CDR1 SGHVS and CDR2 FQNEAQ. V trimming: 1 base; J trimming: 4 bases; junction bases outside the gene matches: 11. Here the CDR3 reads CASSLDVLAGVLSDTQYF. For the CDR3, the DNA is TGTGCCAGCAGCTTAGATGTCCTAGCGGGAGTGTTGTCAGATACGCAGTATTTT.

The genes are TRBV11-2 and TRBJ2-6; TRBD2 is a possible D gene (5 bases). The ends were cut back, 2 bases at V and 0 bases at J, with 8 bases in the middle. Germline CDR1 and CDR2: SGHAT and FQNNGV. This CDR3 region has 16 residues. CDR3 coding DNA: TGTGCCAGCAGCTTATTCGGGGTCTCTGGGGCCAACGTCCTGACTTTC. It translates to CASSLFGVSGANVLTF. The whole variable domain, filled in from reference TRBV11-2 and TRBJ2-6, reads EAGVAQSPRYKIIEKRQSVAFWCNPISGHATLYWYQQILGQGPKLLIQFQNNGVVDDSQLPKDRFSAERLKGVDSTLKIQPAKLEDSAVYLCASSLFGVSGANVLTFGAGSRLTVL.

V gene TRBV7-9 combines with J gene TRBJ2-1, with TRBD2 matching 10 bases. The junction had 9 bases not matched to a gene; V was cut back by 5 bases and J by 8 bases. The CDR3 is 15 residues long. The germline V gene has CDR1 SEHNR and CDR2 FQNEAQ (reference sequence). The CDR3 sequence: CASSVAAGGPDEQFF. The CDR3 DNA reads as TGTGCCAGCAGCGTCGCAGCGGGAGGGCCGGATGAGCAGTTCTTC. The whole variable domain, filled in from reference TRBV7-9 and TRBJ2-1, reads DTGVSQNPRHKITKRGQNVTFRCDPISEHNRLYWYRQTLGQGPEFLTYFQNEAQLEKSRLLSDRFSAERPKGSFSTLEIQRTEQGDSAMYLCASSVAAGGPDEQFFGPGTRLTVL.

The chain uses TRBV10-3 and TRBJ2-3, with 11 bases fitting TRBD2. With V trimmed by 6 bases and J by 3 bases, 8 bases remained unmatched. This CDR3 contains 16 residues. The germline V gene has CDR1 ENHRY and CDR2 SYGVKD. CDR3 bases: TGTGCCATCAGGCCTACTAGCGGGAGAAGGACAGATACGCAGTATTTT. This codes for CAIRPTSGRRTDTQYF.

V and J are TRBV5-4 and TRBJ1-1, with TRBD1 as a possible D gene (5 bases). Germline lookup yields CDR1 SGHNT and CDR2 YYREEE (reference sequence). The CDR3 sequence is 15 residues long. V gave up 0 bases and J gave up 6 bases, with 15 bases separating them. The CDR3 sequence is CASSLESGRDAEAFF. CDR3 nucleotides: TGTGCCAGCAGCTTGGAGTCAGGGAGGGACGCTGAAGCTTTCTTT.

Only one count was recorded for this clone. The J gene is TRBJ1-2, the V gene TRBV27; 10 bases are shared with TRBD1. CDR1 and CDR2 (germline): MNHEY, SMNVEV (reference sequence). The CDR3 has 14 residues. Trimming at V came to 8 bases and at J to 4 bases, leaving 7 bases not matched to a gene. The DNA for the CDR3 is TGTGCCAGCCGGACAGGGGGAGAAGGCTATGGCTACACCTTC. Its protein is CASRTGGEGYGYTF.

The J gene is TRBJ1-1, the V gene TRBV6-1, with 7 bases aligning to TRBD1. The CDR3 is 11 residues long. Germline CDR1 MNHNS, CDR2 SASEGT. V gave up 11 bases and J gave up 5 bases; unmatched junction bases: 5. CDR3 sequence: CAVTGVTEAFF. Written as DNA, the CDR3 is TGTGCCGTCACAGGGGTGACTGAAGCTTTCTTT.

Of note for this clone: Sequence at one end of the junction differs from germline and may be a read error. The chain recombines TRBV4-2 with TRBJ2-7, with a tentative D call TRBD2 (5 bases). The CDR3 loop spans 15 amino acids. Germline V gene sequence: CDR1 LGHNA, CDR2 YNFKEQ. In DNA form, the CDR3 reads TGTGCCAGCAGTCAAGATCGGACTTCCCCCTACGAGCAGTACTTC. It specifies CASSQDRTSPYEQYF.

This chain joins TRBV5-1 and TRBJ2-7; 7 bases are a match to TRBD1. This CDR3 contains 17 residues. J lost 0 bases, V lost 3 bases, and 12 bases had no gene match. Germline loops: CDR1 SGHRS, CDR2 YFSETQ. The CDR3 DNA reads as TGCGCCAGCAGCTACAGTCTGAGGGGGCTTAGCTCCTACGAGCAGTACTTC. Its protein is CASSYSLRGLSSYEQYF.

The J gene is TRBJ2-1, the V gene TRBV5-6; tentatively, D is TRBD1 (5 bases). The CDR3 runs 16 residues. V was pared by 0 bases and J by 3 bases, with 13 bases between. Germline assignment: CDR1 SGHDT and CDR2 YYEEEE. The CDR3 reads CASSLGLAGHYNEQFF. In DNA form, the CDR3 reads TGTGCCAGCAGCTTGGGGTTAGCAGGGCACTACAATGAGCAGTTCTTC.

V is TRBV15 and J is TRBJ1-1; 7 bases line up with TRBD1. V lost 3 bases, J lost 0 bases, and 4 bases stayed unmatched. Germline CDR1 LNHNV, CDR2 YYDKDF (reference sequence). The CDR3 is made up of 15 amino acids. The CDR3: CATSRGTEMNTEAFF. The CDR3 DNA reads TGTGCCACCAGCAGGGGGACAGAAATGAACACTGAAGCTTTCTTT.

This clone was seen a few times. The chain's CDR3 is CASSYEADTEAFF. CDR3 sequence (DNA): TGTGCCAGCAGTTACGAGGCAGACACTGAAGCTTTCTTT. The chain has TRBV6-5 and TRBJ1-1; D remains ambiguous. Germline V gene sequence: CDR1 MNHEY, CDR2 SVGAGI. Between the trimmed V and J ends, which lost 2 bases and 3 bases, there was a span of 7 bases. This CDR3 comprises 13 residues.

This clone occurred once. The V gene is TRBV10-2, the J gene TRBJ2-7; D ambiguous. The CDR3 contains 14 residues. Trimming stripped 2 bases from V and 0 bases from J, with 8 bases between. From germline, CDR1 is WSHSY and CDR2 SAAADI. As DNA, the CDR3 is TGCGCCAGCAGTGAGATGGGAACCTCCTACGAGCAGTACTTC. It encodes CASSEMGTSYEQYF.

CDR3 sequence reads: CASSTDGTASWPQHF. The CDR3 bases are TGTGCCAGTAGTACAGACGGGACAGCATCTTGGCCCCAGCATTTT. The chain uses TRBV19 and TRBJ1-5; 7 bases agree with TRBD1. The CDR3 covers 15 residues. J was trimmed by 9 bases and V by 4 bases; bases with no gene match: 12. Germline-derived CDR1 and CDR2 are LNHDA and SQIVND (reference sequence).

The chain combines TRBV2 with TRBJ2-7, with D unclear. V was shortened by 8 bases and J by 2 bases, with 16 bases between the two germline ends. The germline V gene has CDR1 SNHLY and CDR2 FYNNEI. The CDR3 covers 14 residues. The CDR3 DNA reads as TGTGCCAGCTGCCTGACGGGCTCGGCCTACGAGCAGTACTTC. Translation: CASCLTGSAYEQYF.

This chain connects TRBV6-5 to TRBJ1-1; a possible D gene is TRBD1 (5 bases). V lost 6 bases to trimming and J lost 6 bases, with 11 bases between them. Germline V gene data show CDR1 as MNHEY and CDR2 as SVGAGI. The CDR3 spans 12 residues. The CDR3 loop reads CASSPPTAEAFF. As DNA, the CDR3 is TGTGCCAGCAGCCCACCGACAGCTGAAGCTTTCTTT.

The genes are TRBV7-9 and TRBJ2-3, with 9 bases identical to TRBD2. The V and J ends lost 5 bases and 0 bases, in that order; junction bases with no gene match: 9. The CDR3 is 17 amino acids. CDR1 SEHNR and CDR2 FQNEAQ come from the germline V gene (reference sequence). This CDR3 reads CASSHPRTSESTDTQYF. The CDR3 DNA is TGTGCCAGCAGCCACCCCAGGACTAGCGAGAGCACAGATACGCAGTATTTT.

As to this clone: The same CDR3 arises from other DNA sequences in this sample as well. CDR3 protein: CASSPDYPYEQYF. The CDR3 DNA is TGTGCCAGCAGCCCGGACTACCCCTACGAGCAGTACTTC. The V and J genes are TRBV6-5 and TRBJ2-7, with TRBD2 as a possible D gene (6 bases). V lost 6 bases and J lost 2, with 11 bases in between. From germline, CDR1 is MNHEY and CDR2 SVGAGI. The CDR3 contains 13 residues.